One T cell receptor beta chain is described in this entry. The antigen is not known. The PCR made use of 60 Vbeta and 13 Jbeta primers. The method was immunoSEQ multiplex PCR; TCRdb's version includes in-frame clones alone and lacks a portion of them. The data contain over 200,000 clones, roughly 82% of them singletons. The data originate from a study of cytomegalovirus exposure and HLA in healthy donors. The length of the CDR3 is 11 residues. The V end lost 6 bases, the J end lost 9 bases, and 12 bases lay between the germline ends. Germline loops: CDR1 MNHEY, CDR2 SMNVEV (reference sequence). Overall study findings and caveats: Later analysis suggested most CMV-associated TCR beta chains were HLA-restricted. A later analysis linked more than 15,000 TCR beta sequences to HLA alleles at 0.05 false discovery rate. With DRB1 most and HLA-C fewest, TCR association rates differed between HLA loci in a later analysis. Sequencing probably produced one cluster of sequence variants that were highly shared.

The chain employs TRBV27 and TRBJ2-7; a weak D match, TRBD1 (6 bases). The TCR comes from a man between 40 and 49 years old in good health and CMV-seropositive. The sequenced sample was PBMCs. The CDR3 region is CASRSQGTQYF. The DNA for the CDR3 is TGTGCCAGCAGGTCACAGGGAACGCAGTACTTC.